These 20 T cell receptor beta chains were all obtained from the same sample, sequenced in a study of OX40 agonist ivuxolimab in advanced cancers. This table comes from immunoSEQ multiplex PCR, and its TCRdb copy is limited to in-frame clones, with some not included. The sample includes about 33,000 clones, roughly 90% seen only once; the top ten take roughly 3.9%. The starting material was CD4+ or CD8+ T cells sorted from blood, obtained in a trial of the OX40 agonist ivuxolimab. The origin of the receptors is an adult with an advanced solid tumor such as melanoma, head and neck, liver or kidney cancer.

This clone came up a few times. Written as DNA, the CDR3 is TGTGCCAGCAGCCAAACAGGGGACTTCATCGAAAGGACCTATGGCTACACCTTC. It specifies CASSQTGDFIERTYGYTF. The V and J genes are TRBV14 and TRBJ1-2; 7 bases line up with TRBD1. Germline V gives CDR1 SGHDN, CDR2 FVKESK. V shed 2 bases, J shed 4 bases, and the junction held 16 bases outside the gene matches. The length of the CDR3 is 18 residues.

The chain employs TRBV18 and TRBJ2-5; no clear D gene. V gave up 3 bases and J gave up 0 bases, with 2 bases separating them. The CDR3 length is 12 residues. Germline values: CDR1 KGHSH, CDR2 LQKENI. CDR3 sequence: CASSPYQETQYF. CDR3 in DNA: TGTGCCAGCTCACCTTACCAAGAGACCCAGTACTTC.

This chain uses TRBV21-1 with TRBJ2-7; the table assigns TRBD2, which was not confirmed against the DNA. TRBV21-1 corresponds to a pseudogene. The CDR3 sequence is 22 residues long. CDR3 in DNA: TGTGCCAGCAGCAATCGGGCAAGACTAGCGGCCGACAACGCGACAATATCCTACGAGCAGTACTTC. Translating gives CASSNRARLAADNATISYEQYF.

The V gene is TRBV19, the J gene TRBJ1-5; D ambiguous. V lost 4 bases and J lost 7, with 11 bases in between. This CDR3 has 13 residues. Germline CDR1 is LNHDA and CDR2 is SQIVND (reference sequence). The DNA of the CDR3 is TGTGCCAGTAGTACCCGAAGAGGGCAGCCCCAGCATTTT. This translates into CASSTRRGQPQHF.

V gene TRBV28 combines with J gene TRBJ1-5; the D is unclear. The V gene's germline CDR1 is MDHEN and CDR2 SYDVKM. The CDR3 is 14 residues long. V dropped 6 bases and J dropped 7 bases, with 16 bases sitting between them. CDR3 sequence reads: CASSLAVVGQPQHF. The DNA of the CDR3 is TGTGCCAGCAGCCTTGCTGTGGTGGGGCAGCCCCAGCATTTT.

In this sample, this clone turned up a few times. In DNA, the CDR3 is TGTGCCAGCAGTCCCAGACAGGGCGGGCAAGAGACCCAGTACTTC. Protein sequence: CASSPRQGGQETQYF. The chain uses TRBV6-1 and TRBJ2-5, with 7 bases aligning to TRBD1. Germline CDR1 MNHNS, CDR2 SASEGT. This CDR3 is built from 15 residues. V lost 5 bases and J lost 2; bases outside the gene matches: 8.

The chain joins TRBV7-8 to TRBJ2-2; 13 bases are a match to TRBD2. Germline V CDR1 and CDR2: SGHVS, FQNEAQ. The CDR3 is 18 residues long. The V gene end was trimmed by 5 bases and the J gene end by 2 bases; junction bases not matched to a gene: 8. The CDR3 reads CASSPWGLAGYNTGELFF. The CDR3 coding sequence is TGTGCCAGCAGCCCATGGGGACTAGCGGGGTACAACACCGGGGAGCTGTTTTTT. Together with reference TRBV7-8 and TRBJ2-2, the CDR3 gives the full variable domain: GAGVSQSPRYKVAKRGQDVALRCDPISGHVSLFWYQQALGQGPEFLTYFQNEAQLDKSGLPSDRFFAERPEGSVSTLKIQRTQQEDSAVYLCASSPWGLAGYNTGELFFGEGSRLTVL.

In this sample, this clone turned up once. V is TRBV19 and J is TRBJ1-1; no firm D call. V shed 10 bases and J shed 1 base, with 10 bases lying between them. The CDR3 covers 12 residues. CDR1 is LNHDA, CDR2 SQIVND, per germline (reference sequence). The CDR3 region has the DNA TGTGCCACCAACAAGGGGAACACTGAAGCTTTCTTT. Translation gives CATNKGNTEAFF.

This clone was recorded once. The chain is built from TRBV29-1 and TRBJ1-1; D is possibly TRBD1 (6 bases). V was pared by 3 bases and J by 2 bases, with 10 bases between. Per germline, CDR1 SQVTM and CDR2 ANQGSEA. The CDR3 consists of 13 residues. This CDR3 reads CSVDRGPNTEAFF. The CDR3 region has the DNA TGCAGCGTTGACAGGGGCCCAAACACTGAAGCTTTCTTT.

V usage is TRBV7-9 and J usage is TRBJ2-3; 10 bases match TRBD2. Unmatched junction bases numbered 8, after V lost 2 bases and J lost 6 bases. This CDR3 is 16 amino acids long. Germline CDR1 reads SEHNR; CDR2 reads FQNEAQ (reference sequence). The CDR3: CASSLFDSGGGDTQYF. The CDR3 DNA reads as TGTGCCAGCAGCTTATTCGACAGCGGGGGGGGTGATACGCAGTATTTT.

This clone was observed once. The chain combines TRBV7-3 with TRBJ2-3; D unclear. The V end was cut by 2 bases, the J end by 6 bases, with 9 bases between. Germline V gene data show CDR1 as SGHTA and CDR2 as FQGTGA. This CDR3 spans 13 amino acids. CDR3 residues: CASSLAVGDTQYF. CDR3 nucleotides: TGTGCCAGCAGCTTAGCTGTCGGGGATACGCAGTATTTT.

This chain links TRBV7-9 with TRBJ2-3; tentative D call: TRBD1 (6 bases). The CDR3 consists of 16 residues. Trimming left V 5 bases short and J 1 base short, with 16 bases between. CDR1 is SEHNR and CDR2 is FQNEAQ in the germline V gene (reference sequence). The CDR3, as DNA: TGTGCCAGCAGCCCTATACGACAGGCTGGCACAGATACGCAGTATTTT. Translation gives CASSPIRQAGTDTQYF.

To note about this clone: The conserved phenylalanine or tryptophan normally closing the CDR3 is absent here, so this likely arose from a read error. No DNA is shown, since the ends of the CDR3 on it are uncertain; the CDR3 is the one TCRdb lists. This chain uses TRBV20-1 with TRBJ2-7. The germline V gene encodes CDR1 DFQATT and CDR2 SNEGSKA (reference sequence). The CDR3 has 9 residues if both end residues are counted. CDR3 residues: CSARVGPRG.

The chain uses TRBV18 and TRBJ1-6; possible D gene TRBD1, 6 bases. Trimming left V 1 base short and J 12 bases short, with 19 bases between. CDR1 and CDR2 from the germline V gene are KGHSH and LQKENI. There are 16 residues in the CDR3. For the CDR3, the DNA is TGTGCCAGCTCACCACTTGACAGGACCGCATCCCGACCCCTCCACTTT. Translating gives CASSPLDRTASRPLHF.

Notes on this clone: The sample carries other DNA sequences with the same CDR3. V is TRBV5-4 and J is TRBJ1-3; tentatively, D is TRBD1 (5 bases). With 0 bases removed from V and 1 base from J, the gap between germline ends came to 5 bases. CDR3 size: 14 residues. CDR1 SGHNT and CDR2 YYREEE come from the germline V gene (reference sequence). CDR3 in DNA: TGTGCCAGCAGCTTGGGGGGGTCTGGAAACACCATATATTTT. Its translation is CASSLGGSGNTIYF.

This rearrangement joins TRBV5-6 to TRBJ2-1; the D gene is possibly TRBD2 (6 bases). Germline loops: CDR1 SGHDT, CDR2 YYEEEE. Trimming stripped 0 bases from V and 4 bases from J, with 14 bases between. The CDR3 runs 16 residues. Here the CDR3 DNA reads TGTGCCAGCAGCTTGGTGCGGAGGGCCATTTACAATGAGCAGTTCTTC. Residues: CASSLVRRAIYNEQFF.

CDR3 nucleotides: TGCGCCAGCAGTCAACCGGGGGCGCGGGGCACTGAAGCTTTCTTT. Translating gives CASSQPGARGTEAFF. The chain combines TRBV23-1 with TRBJ1-1; perhaps TRBD1 as D (6 bases). TRBV23-1 is marked as an open reading frame, function uncertain. There are 15 residues in the CDR3. V lost 2 bases, J lost 4 bases, and 14 bases lay in between.

V usage is TRBV5-1 and J usage is TRBJ2-5; perhaps TRBD2 as D (5 bases). CDR1 and CDR2 from the germline V gene are SGHRS and YFSETQ. The V end lost 0 bases, the J end lost 3 bases, and 12 bases lay between the germline ends. The CDR3 extends over 15 amino acids. CDR3 residues: CASSLGTGFEETQYF. The CDR3 nucleotides read TGCGCCAGCAGCTTGGGCACGGGGTTTGAAGAGACCCAGTACTTC.

J is TRBJ2-7 and V is TRBV7-6; D unresolved. The CDR3 is 13 amino acids. The germline CDR1 and CDR2 sequences are SGHVS and FNYEAQ. The germline V and J ends were trimmed by 5 bases and 0 bases, with 8 bases remaining between them. The CDR3 region has the DNA TGTGCCAGCAGCCCTCCTAGCTCCTACGAGCAGTACTTC. This sequence encodes CASSPPSSYEQYF.

The V gene is TRBV28, the J gene TRBJ2-3; D gene ambiguous. CDR3 length equals 11 residues. Trimming removed 7 bases at V and 0 bases at J, with 2 bases between. Germline values: CDR1 MDHEN, CDR2 SYDVKM. In nucleotides, the CDR3 is TGTGCCAGCACCAGCACAGATACGCAGTATTTT. Protein sequence: CASTSTDTQYF.